What follows are 21 T cell receptor beta chains derived from one specimen sequenced in a study of cytomegalovirus exposure and HLA in healthy donors. PCR employed 60 Vbeta and 13 Jbeta primers. Assay: immunoSEQ multiplex PCR; the TCRdb copy retains only in-frame clones and omits some. The sample gives around 220,000 clones, approximately 80% of which show up once; more than 1.3% is in the top ten. Sequencing used PBMCs. These TCRs come from a girl aged 5-17 years in good health and CMV-seronegative.

Details on this clone: One junction end does not reproduce the germline sequence, and a read error may be involved. The chain recombines TRBV7-7 with TRBJ2-5, with TRBD1 matching over 8 bases. Germline CDR1 SSHAT, CDR2 FNYEAQ (reference sequence). The CDR3 runs to 12 residues. This CDR3 is CASSDRGETQYF. The CDR3 DNA reads as TGTGCTAGCAGCGACAGGGGAGAGACCCAGTACTTC.

This clone has a single count. The chain carries TRBV7-7 and TRBJ2-2; D is possibly TRBD2 (6 bases). Germline V lookup: CDR1 SSHAT, CDR2 FNYEAQ (reference sequence). This CDR3 is 16 amino acids long. The V end was cut by 5 bases, the J end by 0 bases, with 13 bases between. In DNA form, the CDR3 reads TGTGCCAGCAGCCCGGGCGGGACTGCGAACACCGGGGAGCTGTTTTTT. Its protein is CASSPGGTANTGELFF.

V and J are TRBV10-3 and TRBJ2-3; 9 bases are shared with TRBD2. After removal of 4 bases from V and 6 bases from J, the junction contained 8 bases not matched to a gene. Germline V gene sequence: CDR1 ENHRY, CDR2 SYGVKD. The CDR3 has 15 residues. The CDR3 region has the DNA TGTGCCATCAGTGCGGGGCTAGCGGGGTCGGATACGCAGTATTTT. It yields the protein CAISAGLAGSDTQYF.

This clone occurred once. The gene calls are TRBV27 and TRBJ1-1; D gene uncertain. The ends were cut back, 4 bases at V and 1 base at J, with 13 bases in the middle. The CDR3 is made up of 15 amino acids. CDR1 MNHEY and CDR2 SMNVEV come from the germline V gene (reference sequence). The CDR3 sequence: CASSYAAGTNTEAFF. CDR3 nucleotide sequence: TGTGCCAGCAGTTATGCAGCGGGAACGAACACTGAAGCTTTCTTT.

This clone was seen a few times. The CDR3 spells CASSQEWGPRYEQYF. In DNA, the CDR3 is TGCGCCAGCAGCCAAGAATGGGGGCCCCGCTACGAGCAGTACTTC. The chain has TRBV4-3 and TRBJ2-7; D might be TRBD1 (6 bases). Trimming took 0 bases from V and 3 from J, leaving 12 bases between them. The V gene's germline CDR1 is LGHNA and CDR2 YSLEER. CDR3 size: 15 residues.

V and J are TRBV30 and TRBJ1-3, with 9 bases aligning to TRBD1. V dropped 0 bases and J dropped 5; count of bases not matched to a gene: 5. CDR3 length: 15 amino acids. The germline CDR1 and CDR2 sequences are GTSNPN and SVGIG (reference sequence). This chain's CDR3 is CAWSVVGQGRNTIYF. DNA of the CDR3: TGTGCCTGGAGTGTCGTGGGACAGGGTAGAAACACCATATATTTT.

The chain combines TRBV27 with TRBJ2-7; D gene ambiguous. This CDR3 has 12 amino acids. Trimming stripped 3 bases from V and 12 bases from J, with 15 bases between. Germline CDR1 is MNHEY and CDR2 is SMNVEV (reference sequence). CDR3 in DNA: TGTGCCAGCAGTTTCCATGATGGCACAGCGTACTTC. This encodes CASSFHDGTAYF.

The chain carries TRBV7-9 and TRBJ1-4; TRBD1 matches at 7 bases. CDR1 SEHNR and CDR2 FQNEAQ come from the germline V gene (reference sequence). This CDR3 has 15 amino acids. The V segment lost 3 bases and the J segment 5 bases; nucleotides outside the gene matches: 6. This chain's CDR3 is CASSFQGQMNEKLFF. CDR3 in DNA: TGTGCCAGCAGCTTCCAGGGACAGATGAATGAAAAACTGTTTTTT.

The rearrangement uses TRBV6-5 and TRBJ1-5; no definite D call. CDR1 is MNHEY, CDR2 SVGAGI, per germline. Trimming shortened V by 0 bases and J by 6 bases, and 9 bases separated the two germline ends. The CDR3 is made up of 14 amino acids. The DNA of the CDR3 is TGTGCCAGCAGTTACTCGGATAGCGGTCAGCCCCAGCATTTT. It is translated as CASSYSDSGQPQHF.

The J gene is TRBJ2-5, the V gene TRBV19; 11 bases align to TRBD1. The CDR3 has 16 amino acids. Germline-derived CDR1 and CDR2 are LNHDA and SQIVND (reference sequence). V gave up 3 bases and J gave up 5 bases; unmatched junction bases: 8. CDR3 sequence: CASSIPGQGAKETQYF. DNA of the CDR3: TGTGCCAGTAGTATCCCCGGACAGGGGGCCAAGGAGACCCAGTACTTC.

The V and J genes are TRBV7-9 and TRBJ1-3; D is unclear. CDR3 length: 15 amino acids. The V gene lost 4 bases and the J gene lost 1 base, with 11 bases spanning the gap. Germline V gene lookup returns CDR1 SEHNR and CDR2 FQNEAQ (reference sequence). CDR3 in amino acids: CASSSTAGSGNTIYF. The DNA of the CDR3 is TGTGCCAGCAGCTCAACCGCGGGGTCTGGAAACACCATATATTTT.

The chain combines TRBV11-2 with TRBJ1-1; D perhaps matches TRBD1 (5 bases). This CDR3 is built from 15 residues. V was clipped by 3 bases and J by 5 bases, with 16 bases between them. The germline V gene has CDR1 SGHAT and CDR2 FQNNGV. CDR3 bases: TGTGCCAGCAGCTTTGAGGAGGGGAGTAGTACTGAAGCTTTCTTT. This translates into CASSFEEGSSTEAFF.

The rearrangement joins TRBV30 to TRBJ2-7; TRBD1 agrees at 11 bases. J was trimmed by 5 bases and V by 2 bases; bases with no gene match: 5. The V gene's germline CDR1 is GTSNPN and CDR2 SVGIG (reference sequence). The CDR3 extends over 14 amino acids. The CDR3, as DNA: TGTGCCTGGAGTACCGGGACAGGGGGACACGAGCAGTACTTC. Protein: CAWSTGTGGHEQYF.

This chain connects TRBV7-2 to TRBJ2-1; 9 nucleotides line up with TRBD2. Trimming at V came to 1 base and at J to 6 bases, leaving 7 bases not matched to a gene. This CDR3 spans 16 amino acids. Germline lookup yields CDR1 SGHTA and CDR2 FQGNSA. For the CDR3, the DNA is TGTGCCAGCAGCTTAGGGCGCGGGAGGGCCTTCAATGAGCAGTTCTTC. As protein: CASSLGRGRAFNEQFF.

Written as DNA, the CDR3 is TGTGCCAGCAGTTTCTCAGGGGGCTATTCTGGAAACACCATATATTTT. Its protein product is CASSFSGGYSGNTIYF. This chain links TRBV27 with TRBJ1-3, with 8 bases that match TRBD1. CDR3 length: 16 amino acids. V shed 3 bases, J shed 1 base, and the junction held 5 bases outside the gene matches. CDR1 and CDR2 from the germline V gene are MNHEY and SMNVEV (reference sequence).

This sequence joins TRBV28 and TRBJ1-5; D remains unclear. V dropped 3 bases and J dropped 0 bases, with 12 bases sitting between them. The CDR3 loop spans 16 amino acids. Germline assignment: CDR1 MDHEN and CDR2 SYDVKM. This chain's CDR3 is CASSFLTGYSNQPQHF. The CDR3, as DNA: TGTGCCAGCAGTTTCCTCACGGGTTATAGCAATCAGCCCCAGCATTTT.

The gene calls are TRBV28 and TRBJ1-2; maybe TRBD1 (5 bases). Between the trimmed V and J ends, which lost 4 bases and 7 bases, there was a span of 13 bases. The CDR3 length is 13 residues. Germline V lookup: CDR1 MDHEN, CDR2 SYDVKM. CDR3: CASSWEGTLGYTF. DNA for the CDR3: TGTGCCAGCAGTTGGGAGGGGACCCTTGGCTACACCTTC.

About this clone itself: At one end, the junction sequence differs from germline, possibly due to a read error. The chain recombines TRBV9 with TRBJ2-5; the match to TRBD2 covers 16 bases. The CDR3 consists of 17 residues. The germline V gene encodes CDR1 SGDLS and CDR2 YYNGEE. This chain's CDR3 is CASGVGTSGREDQTQYF. DNA of the CDR3: TGTGCCAGCGGCGTAGGGACTAGCGGGAGGGAGGATCAGACCCAGTACTTC.

This clone was seen once. The chain carries TRBV19 and TRBJ1-2; TRBD1 matches at 7 bases. The V segment lost 8 bases and the J segment 6 bases; nucleotides outside the gene matches: 18. Per the germline V gene, CDR1 is LNHDA and CDR2 is SQIVND (reference sequence). The CDR3 runs to 16 residues. The CDR3 sequence is CASSPTGKGASNGYTF. The DNA for the CDR3 is TGTGCCAGTTCACCGACAGGGAAGGGCGCTAGTAATGGCTACACCTTC.

This sequence joins TRBV5-6 and TRBJ1-2, with 7 bases fitting TRBD1. Germline-derived CDR1 and CDR2 are SGHDT and YYEEEE. J was trimmed by 0 bases and V by 4 bases; bases with no gene match: 6. The CDR3 extends over 15 amino acids. The CDR3 DNA sequence: TGTGCCAGCAGCAAACAGGGGAGATCTAACTATGGCTACACCTTC. Encoded protein: CASSKQGRSNYGYTF.

The J gene is TRBJ1-4, the V gene TRBV19, with 9 bases fitting TRBD1. The V gene end was trimmed by 10 bases and the J gene end by 10 bases; junction bases not matched to a gene: 13. The germline V gene has CDR1 LNHDA and CDR2 SQIVND (reference sequence). The CDR3 spans 14 residues. The CDR3 sequence is CATSRGTGSVKLFF. CDR3 sequence (DNA): TGTGCCACCTCACGGGGGACAGGGTCTGTAAAACTGTTTTTT.